This T cell receptor beta chain is drawn from a study of T cell responses to AZD1222 COVID-19 vaccine. Regarding the study as a whole: Clonal diversity was possibly underestimated, and the donors were mostly white British, with more females. Only 5 or 6 AZD1222 recipients were seropositive at baseline. Spike-specific TCR breadth and depth went up after people got two AZD1222 doses.

The CDR3 is 18 residues long. The V and J ends lost 1 base and 1 base respectively, with 19 bases between them. Per the germline V gene, CDR1 is LNHDA and CDR2 is SQIVND (reference sequence). Data came from immunoSEQ multiplex PCR; TCRdb stores just in-frame clones and leaves some out. The sample contains over 25,000 clones, 78% of which appear only once. A note on this clone: Its antigen remains unknown.

V gene TRBV19 combines with J gene TRBJ1-1; D is possibly TRBD1 (6 bases). The TCR comes from an adult in good health. The sequenced sample was peripheral blood, obtained on day 0 of AZD1222 vaccination. CDR3 nucleotide sequence: TGTGCCAGTAGTATAGGACCCCACACAGGGCTAGGGAACACTGAAGCTTTCTTT. The encoded protein is CASSIGPHTGLGNTEAFF. The whole variable domain, filled in from reference TRBV19 and TRBJ1-1, reads DGGITQSPKYLFRKEGQNVTLSCEQNLNHDAMYWYRQDPGQGLRLIYYSQIVNDFQKGDIAEGYSVSREKKESFPLTVTSAQKNPTAFYLCASSIGPHTGLGNTEAFFGQGTRLTVV.